This paragraph reports one T cell receptor (beta chain). The data belong to a study of beta chain features in type 1 diabetes. Expressed TCRB transcripts got sequenced, as all isolated RNA was reverse transcribed. The repertoire was sequenced with immunoSEQ multiplex PCR; TCRdb's copy has only in-frame clones and lacks some. The sample holds under 950,000 clones, 15% to 20% seen once. There are 17 residues in the CDR3. CDR1 and CDR2 from the germline V gene are SNHLY and FYNNEI. Trimming shortened V by 2 bases and J by 2 bases, and 18 bases separated the two germline ends. What was sequenced was naive CD4+ T cells from blood. The sequence was obtained from a woman between 18 and 29 years old in good health. The V and J genes are TRBV2 and TRBJ1-2, with D perhaps TRBD1 (5 bases). The CDR3 DNA reads as TGTGCCAGCAGTGAATGGTTTACATCGGGGGGAAACTATGGCTACACCTTC. The encoded protein is CASSEWFTSGGNYGYTF.